The 27 T cell receptor beta chains given below trace back to one sample, sequenced in a study of shared clonotypes between healthy human individuals. Sequencing used immunoSEQ multiplex PCR; TCRdb keeps in-frame clones, though not all of them. Here the sample spans around 430,000 clones, around 79% being singletons. Source material: PBMCs. The receptors originated from a woman between 35 and 50 years old in good health. Some clones in this sample may be carry-over from other donors' samples.

The chain has TRBV5-1 and TRBJ2-5, with 8 nucleotides matching TRBD2. CDR1 SGHRS and CDR2 YFSETQ come from the germline V gene. CDR3 size: 16 residues. Unmatched junction bases numbered 8, after V lost 3 bases and J lost 1 base. The CDR3 spells CASSSGAGEGQETQYF. The CDR3 region has the DNA TGCGCCAGCAGCTCGGGAGCGGGAGAAGGCCAAGAGACCCAGTACTTC.

Comments on this clone: One end of the junction varies from germline; a read error may be responsible. The chain is built from TRBV28 and TRBJ1-2; 9 nucleotides match TRBD1. Germline V CDR1 and CDR2: MDHEN, SYDVKM. The CDR3 consists of 14 residues. For the CDR3, the DNA is TGTGTCAGCAGTCTCCGACAGGGGGTTTATGGCTACACCTTC. This gives the protein CVSSLRQGVYGYTF.

As regards this clone: This CDR3 is also generated by other DNA sequences in the sample. V and J are TRBV6-5 and TRBJ1-2; D uncertain. Germline CDR1 and CDR2: MNHEY and SVGAGI. Trimming stripped 6 bases from V and 0 bases from J, with 8 bases between. The CDR3 runs to 13 residues. The CDR3 DNA follows: TGTGCCAGCAGCCCTACACCTAACTATGGCTACACCTTC. This translates into CASSPTPNYGYTF.

The chain joins TRBV10-3 to TRBJ2-1; 11 nucleotides match TRBD2. There are 14 residues in the CDR3. V shed 6 bases, J shed 6 bases, and the junction held 4 bases outside the gene matches. Germline V gene data show CDR1 as ENHRY and CDR2 as SYGVKD. The DNA of the CDR3 is TGTGCCATCAGAGCCGGGACTAGCGGCAATGAGCAGTTCTTC. Translation: CAIRAGTSGNEQFF.

The chain has TRBV28 and TRBJ2-2; 11 nucleotides align to TRBD2. This CDR3 is built from 15 residues. Germline-derived CDR1 and CDR2 are MDHEN and SYDVKM. V lost 8 bases, J lost 5 bases, and 7 bases stayed unmatched. CDR3 nucleotides: TGTGCCAGCGTATCCCTAGCGGGAGGAACCGGGGAGCTGTTTTTT. Protein sequence: CASVSLAGGTGELFF.

The V call is TRBV7-9, the J call TRBJ2-5, with a possible D match to TRBD1 (5 bases). This CDR3 contains 13 residues. CDR1 SEHNR and CDR2 FQNEAQ come from the germline V gene (reference sequence). Trimming pared 5 bases from V and 5 bases from J, leaving 12 bases between. The DNA for the CDR3 is TGTGCCAGCAGCCCCAGGGTGGGGGAGACCCAGTACTTC. This codes for CASSPRVGETQYF.

As regards this clone: A read error likely explains this, since a far larger clone differs by one base. V and J are TRBV11-2 and TRBJ2-2, with 11 bases lining up with TRBD2. The ends lost 5 bases at V and 1 base at J; junction bases unmatched: 0. CDR3 length: 15 residues. Germline-derived CDR1 and CDR2 are SGHAT and FQNNGV. CDR3 protein: CASSGTSGNTGELFF. The CDR3 DNA reads TGTGCCAGCAGCGGGACTAGCGGGAACACCGGGGAGCTGTTTTTT. Full variable domain (missing parts from reference TRBV11-2 and TRBJ2-2): EAGVAQSPRYKIIEKRQSVAFWCNPISGHATLYWYQQILGQGPKLLIQFQNNGVVDDSQLPKDRFSAERLKGVDSTLKIQPAKLEDSAVYLCASSGTSGNTGELFFGEGSRLTVL.

The V and J genes are TRBV5-1 and TRBJ2-1, with D perhaps matching TRBD2 (6 bases). V lost 4 bases to trimming and J lost 2 bases, with 16 bases between them. There are 16 residues in the CDR3. Germline-derived CDR1 and CDR2 are SGHRS and YFSETQ. The CDR3 bases are TGCGCCAGCAGCGAAAACCCGGCGGGAACCTACAATGAGCAGTTCTTC. Translation gives CASSENPAGTYNEQFF.

V is TRBV30 and J is TRBJ1-5, with a possible D match to TRBD1 (6 bases). This CDR3 is 13 amino acids long. Trimming shortened V by 1 base and J by 3 bases, and 7 bases separated the two germline ends. Germline lookup yields CDR1 GTSNPN and CDR2 SVGIG (reference sequence). The CDR3 region is CAWSAGDNQPQHF. Written as DNA, the CDR3 is TGTGCCTGGAGTGCAGGGGACAATCAGCCCCAGCATTTT.

In this sample, this clone turned up a few times. The V call is TRBV28, the J call TRBJ1-2; TRBD1 is a possible D gene (6 bases). This CDR3 has 15 amino acids. The germline gives CDR1 MDHEN, CDR2 SYDVKM. Trimming cost V 1 base and J 7 bases, with 16 bases left between them. The DNA for the CDR3 is TGTGCCAGCAGTTTATTCGGAGCACAGGGTTCTGGCTACACCTTC. This translates into CASSLFGAQGSGYTF.

This clone was seen a few times. The rearrangement joins TRBV9 to TRBJ1-5, with no clear D. The CDR3 spans 15 residues. Germline values: CDR1 SGDLS, CDR2 YYNGEE. The V end was cut by 0 bases, the J end by 2 bases, with 9 bases between. CDR3 nucleotides: TGTGCCAGCAGCGTAGATTGGGCGGGCAATCAGCCCCAGCATTTT. Encoded protein: CASSVDWAGNQPQHF.

This clone was detected many times. The genes are TRBV6-5 and TRBJ2-7; D perhaps matches TRBD2 (5 bases). The CDR3 length is 13 residues. Germline V gene sequence: CDR1 MNHEY, CDR2 SVGAGI. V lost 7 bases to trimming and J lost 7 bases, with 17 bases between them. The CDR3 protein is CASKWRSLGEQYF. The CDR3 nucleotides are TGTGCCAGCAAATGGAGGAGCCTTGGAGAGCAGTACTTC.

The chain is built from TRBV4-1 and TRBJ2-1; TRBD2 matches 10 bases. The germline V gene has CDR1 MGHRA and CDR2 YSYEKL. Trimming at V came to 1 base and at J to 0 bases, leaving 3 bases not matched to a gene. The CDR3 totals 17 residues. CDR3 loop: CASSQGLAGSSYNEQFF. The CDR3 nucleotides are TGCGCCAGCAGCCAAGGACTAGCGGGTTCCTCCTACAATGAGCAGTTCTTC.

CDR3 region: CASSPSGGSNTGELFF. Written as DNA, the CDR3 is TGCGCCAGCAGCCCCTCGGGGGGGTCGAACACCGGGGAGCTGTTTTTT. This chain uses TRBV5-1 with TRBJ2-2; 8 bases match TRBD2. Germline trimming cut 4 bases from V and 0 bases from J; bases unmatched to any gene: 5. The CDR3 runs 16 residues. Germline-derived CDR1 and CDR2 are SGHRS and YFSETQ.

This rearrangement joins TRBV2 to TRBJ2-3, with D perhaps matching TRBD1 (5 bases). V was shortened by 5 bases and J by 4 bases, with 10 bases between the two germline ends. Germline V CDR1 and CDR2: SNHLY, FYNNEI. This CDR3 spans 13 amino acids. The CDR3 sequence: CASSPLGPDTQYF. Written as DNA, the CDR3 is TGTGCCAGCAGTCCCCTGGGGCCAGATACGCAGTATTTT.

At least ten counts were recorded for this clone. V gene TRBV5-4 combines with J gene TRBJ2-2; D is unclear. Looked up from germline, CDR1 is SGHNT and CDR2 is YYREEE (reference sequence). The CDR3 spans 14 residues. The V gene lost 0 bases and the J gene lost 1 base, with 4 bases spanning the gap. The CDR3 DNA reads TGTGCCAGCAGCTTGGGACAGAACACCGGGGAGCTGTTTTTT. Its protein is CASSLGQNTGELFF.

Notes on this clone: At one end, the junction sequence differs from germline, possibly due to a read error. V gene TRBV7-2 combines with J gene TRBJ2-3; TRBD2 agrees at 10 bases. This CDR3 is built from 14 residues. Germline loops: CDR1 SGHTA, CDR2 FQGNSA. The CDR3 sequence: CASSLAGEADTQYF. CDR3 DNA: TGTGCCAGCAGCCTAGCGGGAGAGGCAGATACGCAGTATTTT. The variable domain in full, with the rest retrieved from reference TRBV7-2 and TRBJ2-3, is GAGVSQSPSNKVTEKGKDVELRCDPISGHTALYWYRQSLGQGLEFLIYFQGNSAPDKSGLPSDRFSAERTGGSVSTLTIQRTQQEDSAVYLCASSLAGEADTQYFGPGTRLTVL.

This clone was counted only a few times. The V call is TRBV16, the J call TRBJ2-7, with D unclear. Trimming removed 5 bases at V and 3 bases at J, with 8 bases between. The CDR3 is 12 amino acids. Germline loops: CDR1 KGHSY, CDR2 FQNENV. CDR3 DNA sequence: TGTGCCAGCAGCTCTTACGGCTACGAGCAGTACTTC. Its protein product is CASSSYGYEQYF.

The CDR3 coding sequence is TGCGCCAGCAGCCGGACAGGGAACACTGAAGCTTTCTTT. As protein: CASSRTGNTEAFF. The V gene is TRBV5-1, the J gene TRBJ1-1, with 7 bases matching TRBD1. The CDR3 is made up of 13 amino acids. The junction had 1 base not matched to a gene; V was cut back by 4 bases and J by 1 base. Germline values: CDR1 SGHRS, CDR2 YFSETQ.

V and J are TRBV15 and TRBJ1-2, with D maybe TRBD1 (5 bases). V gave up 1 base and J gave up 4 bases, with 7 bases separating them. Germline assignment: CDR1 LNHNV and CDR2 YYDKDF (reference sequence). The CDR3 totals 13 residues. The CDR3 loop reads CATSRVGAYGYTF. In DNA, the CDR3 is TGTGCCACCAGCAGAGTAGGGGCCTATGGCTACACCTTC.

This clone was detected many times. This specimen includes other DNA sequences encoding the same CDR3. V is TRBV28 and J is TRBJ1-1; D is unresolved. Trimming took off 4 bases at V and 1 base at J, with 7 bases between the two ends. CDR3 size: 13 residues. The V gene's germline CDR1 is MDHEN and CDR2 SYDVKM. CDR3 nucleotides: TGTGCCAGCAGTTCAAATCCGAACACTGAAGCTTTCTTT. It codes for CASSSNPNTEAFF.

The sample holds a few counts of this clone. This specimen includes other DNA sequences encoding the same CDR3. The chain links TRBV28 to TRBJ1-4; D uncertain. Deletions cut 6 bases from V and 5 bases from J, with 4 bases between. The CDR3 runs to 11 residues. Germline loops: CDR1 MDHEN, CDR2 SYDVKM. The DNA of the CDR3 is TGTGCCAGCAGCTTCAATGAAAAACTGTTTTTT. Translated: CASSFNEKLFF. The whole variable domain, filled in from reference TRBV28 and TRBJ1-4, reads DVKVTQSSRYLVKRTGEKVFLECVQDMDHENMFWYRQDPGLGLRLIYFSYDVKMKEKGDIPEGYSVSREKKERFSLILESASTNQTSMYLCASSFNEKLFFGSGTQLSVL.

The gene calls are TRBV29-1 and TRBJ2-5; D gene uncertain. Deletions cut 1 base from V and 4 bases from J, with 7 bases between. The CDR3 extends over 12 amino acids. From germline, CDR1 is SQVTM and CDR2 ANQGSEA. CDR3 nucleotide sequence: TGCAGCGTTGAAGCAGGAATAGAGACCCAGTACTTC. This gives the protein CSVEAGIETQYF.

This clone was recorded only once. Only one base separates this from a far larger clonotype, so it likely reflects a read error. This chain connects TRBV11-1 to TRBJ1-1; no reliable D call. Germline V lookup: CDR1 SGHAT, CDR2 FQDESV (reference sequence). The CDR3 has 13 amino acids. The ends were cut back, 1 base at V and 0 bases at J, with 3 bases in the middle. CDR3 amino acids: CASSLGLNTEAFF. CDR3 DNA sequence: TGTGCCAGCAGCTTAGGTCTGAACACTGAAGCTTTCTTT.

The CDR3 region has the DNA TGCGCCAGCAGCTTGGCGGTCCAGAGGGTGACAGATACGCAGTATTTT. It yields the protein CASSLAVQRVTDTQYF. The chain is built from TRBV5-1 and TRBJ2-3; perhaps TRBD2 as D (5 bases). This CDR3 has 16 residues. V lost 0 bases and J lost 3, with 14 bases in between. The germline V gene has CDR1 SGHRS and CDR2 YFSETQ.

This clone was counted once. The V gene is TRBV5-1, the J gene TRBJ1-1, with no clear D. Germline-derived CDR1 and CDR2 are SGHRS and YFSETQ. With 0 bases removed from V and 7 bases from J, the gap between germline ends came to 10 bases. The CDR3 runs 13 residues. Here the CDR3 DNA reads TGCGCCAGCAGCTTGGCAGGTAACCTTGAAGCTTTCTTT. Its translation is CASSLAGNLEAFF.

The gene calls are TRBV27 and TRBJ2-1; perhaps D is TRBD1 or TRBD2 (5 bases each). Per germline, CDR1 MNHEY and CDR2 SMNVEV (reference sequence). The CDR3 is 14 residues long. Trimming shortened V by 3 bases and J by 9 bases, and 15 bases separated the two germline ends. The CDR3 loop is CASSLGRGESEQFF. The CDR3, as DNA: TGTGCCAGCAGTTTGGGGCGAGGGGAGAGTGAGCAGTTCTTC.